Below, 27 T cell receptor beta chains from the same sample are listed, as sequenced in a study of shared clonotypes between healthy human individuals. The data were produced by immunoSEQ multiplex PCR, yet TCRdb's version contains in-frame clones alone and is incomplete. The table has 700,000 or so clones, around 72% seen once. The sample comprised memory CD4+ T cells sorted from blood. The subset: CD45RA-negative fraction. These receptors originate from a woman between 25 and 40 years old in good health.

This clone was seen a handful of times. The rearrangement links TRBV19 to TRBJ1-5; the D gene is possibly TRBD1 (5 bases). Germline V gives CDR1 LNHDA, CDR2 SQIVND (reference sequence). V shed 6 bases and J shed 7 bases, with 10 bases lying between them. The CDR3 runs 12 residues. Here the CDR3 reads CASRGGGQPQHF. In DNA form, the CDR3 reads TGTGCCAGTAGGGGCGGGGGACAGCCCCAGCATTTT.

This sequence joins TRBV28 and TRBJ2-1; possibly TRBD2 for D (5 bases). Trimming removed 5 bases from V and 0 bases from J, with 14 bases in between. CDR3 length: 16 residues. Looked up from germline, CDR1 is MDHEN and CDR2 is SYDVKM. The chain's CDR3 is CASSRGGSRSYNEQFF. CDR3 nucleotide sequence: TGTGCCAGCAGTCGAGGCGGGTCCCGCTCCTACAATGAGCAGTTCTTC. Filled out from reference TRBV28 and TRBJ2-1, the complete variable domain reads DVKVTQSSRYLVKRTGEKVFLECVQDMDHENMFWYRQDPGLGLRLIYFSYDVKMKEKGDIPEGYSVSREKKERFSLILESASTNQTSMYLCASSRGGSRSYNEQFFGPGTRLTVL.

The chain recombines TRBV4-1 with TRBJ1-1; TRBD1 matches at 7 bases. Germline V gene sequence: CDR1 MGHRA, CDR2 YSYEKL. After removal of 1 base from V and 3 bases from J, the junction contained 5 bases not matched to a gene. CDR3 length: 15 amino acids. CDR3 in DNA: TGCGCCAGCAGCCAAGCCGGGACAGTTGACACTGAAGCTTTCTTT. This sequence encodes CASSQAGTVDTEAFF.

This chain uses TRBV5-4 with TRBJ1-4, with D perhaps TRBD1 (5 bases). Trimming left V 0 bases short and J 8 bases short, with 14 bases between. The length of the CDR3 is 15 residues. CDR1 is SGHNT and CDR2 is YYREEE in the germline V gene (reference sequence). The CDR3 region has the DNA TGTGCCAGCAGCTTGGGGGCAGGGCCTGGAGAAAAACTGTTTTTT. Translation gives CASSLGAGPGEKLFF.

This rearrangement joins TRBV19 to TRBJ2-2; D unclear. This CDR3 is built from 12 residues. Germline V gives CDR1 LNHDA, CDR2 SQIVND (reference sequence). V was pared by 7 bases and J by 4 bases, with 7 bases between. The CDR3 sequence: CASNRVTGELFF. In DNA form, the CDR3 reads TGTGCCAGTAATCGAGTCACCGGGGAGCTGTTTTTT.

The CDR3 DNA reads as TGTGCCAGCTCATCGGGACCGATTCGAGCAGAGCAGTACTTC. This translates into CASSSGPIRAEQYF. The rearrangement uses TRBV18 and TRBJ2-7, with D perhaps matching TRBD1 or TRBD2 (5 bases each). Germline CDR1 is KGHSH and CDR2 is LQKENI. The CDR3 length is 14 residues. V was cut by 5 bases and J by 7 bases, with 18 bases left in between. Full variable domain (outside the CDR3, taken from reference TRBV18 and TRBJ2-7): NAGVMQNPRHLVRRRGQEARLRCSPMKGHSHVYWYRQLPEEGLKFMVYLQKENIIDESGMPKERFSAEFPKEGPSILRIQQVVRGDSAAYFCASSSGPIRAEQYFGPGTRLTVT.

This rearrangement joins TRBV6-6 to TRBJ2-1, with 8 bases matching TRBD1. CDR1 is MNHNY and CDR2 is SVGAGI in the germline V gene (reference sequence). Trimming cost V 0 bases and J 7 bases; bases outside gene matches: 5. The CDR3 sequence is 15 residues long. The CDR3: CASSYSGQGANEQFF. The CDR3, as DNA: TGTGCCAGCAGTTACTCCGGCCAGGGGGCGAATGAGCAGTTCTTC.

This clone has only a few counts. This specimen includes other DNA sequences encoding the same CDR3. The rearrangement joins TRBV5-1 to TRBJ2-7, with D perhaps assigned TRBD1 or TRBD2 (5 bases each). CDR3 length equals 14 residues. V was cut by 4 bases and J by 2 bases, with 13 bases left in between. From germline, CDR1 is SGHRS and CDR2 YFSETQ. The DNA for the CDR3 is TGCGCCAGCAGCCTCCGGGACGGTACCTACGAGCAGTACTTC. It yields the protein CASSLRDGTYEQYF.

This chain links TRBV19 with TRBJ2-7; D might be TRBD1 (6 bases). V was cut by 3 bases and J by 0 bases, with 15 bases left in between. Germline loops: CDR1 LNHDA, CDR2 SQIVND (reference sequence). This CDR3 comprises 16 residues. The CDR3 DNA follows: TGTGCCAGTAGTATTTATTCGACAGGACTCTCCTACGAGCAGTACTTC. Translated, it gives CASSIYSTGLSYEQYF.

This rearrangement joins TRBV18 to TRBJ2-3, with 7 positions matching TRBD2. The V gene end was trimmed by 1 base and the J gene end by 3 bases; junction bases not matched to a gene: 7. CDR1 and CDR2 (germline): KGHSH, LQKENI. This CDR3 spans 16 amino acids. Written as DNA, the CDR3 is TGTGCCAGCTCACCACTAGCGGGTACTGCTACAGATACGCAGTATTTT. Translated, it gives CASSPLAGTATDTQYF.

The J gene is TRBJ1-2, the V gene TRBV27; D is unclear. This CDR3 region has 13 residues. Trimming shortened V by 5 bases and J by 4 bases, and 11 bases separated the two germline ends. Germline V gene data show CDR1 as MNHEY and CDR2 as SMNVEV (reference sequence). CDR3 sequence: CASSGSGLYGYTF. The CDR3, as DNA: TGTGCCAGCAGTGGGTCTGGCCTCTATGGCTACACCTTC.

Ten or more counts support this clone. V usage is TRBV7-9 and J usage is TRBJ1-1; no clear D. Germline V gene lookup returns CDR1 SEHNR and CDR2 FQNEAQ (reference sequence). The CDR3 spans 14 residues. The ends were cut back, 3 bases at V and 0 bases at J, with 8 bases in the middle. The CDR3 DNA follows: TGTGCCAGCAGCTTGTCAGGCATGAACACTGAAGCTTTCTTT. This translates into CASSLSGMNTEAFF.

This sequence joins TRBV30 and TRBJ2-7; no firm D call. The ends were cut back, 2 bases at V and 4 bases at J, with 6 bases in the middle. Germline lookup yields CDR1 GTSNPN and CDR2 SVGIG (reference sequence). The CDR3 consists of 11 residues. The CDR3 loop is CAWSPGYEQYF. Written as DNA, the CDR3 is TGTGCCTGGAGTCCCGGTTACGAGCAGTACTTC.

The chain carries TRBV19 and TRBJ2-7, with a tentative D call TRBD2 (6 bases). V was cut by 2 bases and J by 2 bases, with 16 bases left in between. CDR1 is LNHDA, CDR2 SQIVND, per germline (reference sequence). The CDR3 has 16 amino acids. CDR3 in amino acids: CASSIRSAGLPYEQYF. The CDR3 DNA reads TGTGCCAGTAGTATACGGTCGGCGGGACTCCCCTACGAGCAGTACTTC.

The rearrangement links TRBV28 to TRBJ2-5; 8 bases agree with TRBD1. The germline V gene encodes CDR1 MDHEN and CDR2 SYDVKM. This CDR3 has 14 residues. The junction had 8 bases not matched to a gene; V was cut back by 6 bases and J by 5 bases. The CDR3 DNA sequence: TGTGCCAGCAGATCCGGACAGGGAGGCGAGACCCAGTACTTC. Its translation is CASRSGQGGETQYF.

The V and J genes are TRBV27 and TRBJ1-6; no clear D gene. The CDR3 length is 15 residues. Per germline, CDR1 MNHEY and CDR2 SMNVEV (reference sequence). Trimming shortened V by 3 bases and J by 5 bases, and 11 bases separated the two germline ends. The CDR3 nucleotides read TGTGCCAGCAGTTTCGCAGGAGATAATAATTCACCCCTCCACTTT. Translation: CASSFAGDNNSPLHF.

Worth noting for this clone: Other DNA sequences within the sample encode an identical CDR3. The chain combines TRBV9 with TRBJ1-5, with unresolved D. Trimming pared 0 bases from V and 4 bases from J, leaving 11 bases between. From germline, CDR1 is SGDLS and CDR2 YYNGEE. The CDR3 runs to 15 residues. The chain's CDR3 is CASSVDRGPNQPQHF. The DNA for the CDR3 is TGTGCCAGCAGCGTAGACAGAGGTCCGAATCAGCCCCAGCATTTT.

This clone has at least ten counts. The chain employs TRBV7-2 and TRBJ2-1; D gene ambiguous. The germline gives CDR1 SGHTA, CDR2 FQGNSA. Trimming took off 3 bases at V and 7 bases at J, with 10 bases between the two ends. CDR3 length: 13 amino acids. The CDR3 region is CASSFYIENEQFF. CDR3 DNA sequence: TGTGCCAGCAGCTTTTACATTGAGAATGAGCAGTTCTTC.

The chain combines TRBV7-3 with TRBJ2-2; 7 nucleotides match TRBD2. Germline V gene sequence: CDR1 SGHTA, CDR2 FQGTGA. The CDR3 is made up of 15 amino acids. V shed 3 bases, J shed 5 bases, and the junction held 6 bases outside the gene matches. The CDR3 reads CASSFSGLQTGELFF. The CDR3 DNA reads as TGTGCCAGCAGCTTTTCGGGACTACAGACCGGGGAGCTGTTTTTT.

V and J are TRBV6-1 and TRBJ2-7; possible D gene TRBD1, 5 bases. Germline loops: CDR1 MNHNS, CDR2 SASEGT. The CDR3 loop spans 15 amino acids. Trimming cost V 6 bases and J 3 bases, with 18 bases left between them. The CDR3: CASRPQVGGGYEQYF. The CDR3 coding sequence is TGTGCCAGCAGGCCACAGGTAGGCGGCGGCTACGAGCAGTACTTC.

The J gene is TRBJ1-2, the V gene TRBV30; 7 bases line up with TRBD1. Per the germline V gene, CDR1 is GTSNPN and CDR2 is SVGIG (reference sequence). This CDR3 has 16 residues. Trimming at V came to 0 bases and at J to 8 bases, leaving 15 bases not matched to a gene. CDR3 protein: CAWSVGAGGGIQGYTF. CDR3 nucleotides: TGTGCCTGGAGTGTGGGGGCAGGGGGTGGGATTCAGGGCTACACCTTC.

CDR3 bases: TGCAGCGTTGGGACGGGACAAGGTGCCCGGCAGTATTTT. This encodes CSVGTGQGARQYF. The chain couples TRBV29-1 to TRBJ2-3; maybe TRBD1 (6 bases). The CDR3 is 13 amino acids. Trimming cost V 4 bases and J 11 bases, with 19 bases left between them. Germline values: CDR1 SQVTM, CDR2 ANQGSEA.

In this sample, this clone turned up once. The chain carries TRBV21-1 and TRBJ2-1; whether TRBD2, the table's D call, matches the DNA was not checked. TRBV21-1 is annotated as a pseudogene. The CDR3 is 16 residues long. CDR3 sequence (DNA): TGTGCCAGCAGCCCCCGACTAGCGGGAGTGCGGAATGAGCAGTTCTTC. Translated, it gives CASSPRLAGVRNEQFF.

This clone was picked up a small number of times. The chain recombines TRBV4-2 with TRBJ2-2; 8 positions agree with TRBD2. CDR3 length equals 18 residues. V trimming: 1 base; J trimming: 5 bases; junction bases outside the gene matches: 12. CDR1 is LGHNA, CDR2 YNFKEQ, per germline. CDR3 DNA sequence: TGTGCCAGCAGCCAAGGCCCTGCGGGGGGTGGGAGGACCGGGGAGCTGTTTTTT. This codes for CASSQGPAGGGRTGELFF.

This clone was observed a handful of times. The chain has TRBV5-5 and TRBJ1-4; D ambiguous. Germline CDR1 is SGHKS and CDR2 is YYEKEE (reference sequence). V dropped 4 bases and J dropped 8 bases, with 9 bases sitting between them. The CDR3 loop spans 12 amino acids. CDR3 DNA sequence: TGTGCCAGCAGCAGGAGGGAGGAAAAACTGTTTTTT. Encoded protein: CASSRREEKLFF.

The rearrangement joins TRBV28 to TRBJ2-2; D gene uncertain. The CDR3 runs to 13 residues. Germline CDR1 and CDR2: MDHEN and SYDVKM. The ends were cut back, 5 bases at V and 6 bases at J, with 10 bases in the middle. As DNA, the CDR3 is TGTGCCAGCAGTGTCAGTGGGCCCGGGGAGCTGTTTTTT. Residues: CASSVSGPGELFF.

This clone appeared a single time. This chain uses TRBV5-1 with TRBJ1-2; D is unclear. V was clipped by 0 bases and J by 4 bases, with 7 bases between them. Germline V gene sequence: CDR1 SGHRS, CDR2 YFSETQ. This CDR3 is built from 13 residues. The CDR3 DNA reads TGCGCCAGCAGCTTGGAGGGTCCCTATGGCTACACCTTC. This translates into CASSLEGPYGYTF.